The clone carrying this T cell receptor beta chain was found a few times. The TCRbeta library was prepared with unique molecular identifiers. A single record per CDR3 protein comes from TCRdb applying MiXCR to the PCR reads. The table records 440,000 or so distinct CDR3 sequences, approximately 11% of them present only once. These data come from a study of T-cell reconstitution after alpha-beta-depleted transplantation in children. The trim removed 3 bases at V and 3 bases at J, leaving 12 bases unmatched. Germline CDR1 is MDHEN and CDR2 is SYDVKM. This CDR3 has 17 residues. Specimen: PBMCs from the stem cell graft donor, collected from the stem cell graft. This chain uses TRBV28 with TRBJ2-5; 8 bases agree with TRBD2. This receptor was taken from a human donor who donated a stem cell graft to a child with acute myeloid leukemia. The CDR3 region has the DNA TGTGCCAGCAGTTTTTATAGGCGGGGGGCCACCGAAGAGACCCAGTACTTC. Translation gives CASSFYRRGATEETQYF.